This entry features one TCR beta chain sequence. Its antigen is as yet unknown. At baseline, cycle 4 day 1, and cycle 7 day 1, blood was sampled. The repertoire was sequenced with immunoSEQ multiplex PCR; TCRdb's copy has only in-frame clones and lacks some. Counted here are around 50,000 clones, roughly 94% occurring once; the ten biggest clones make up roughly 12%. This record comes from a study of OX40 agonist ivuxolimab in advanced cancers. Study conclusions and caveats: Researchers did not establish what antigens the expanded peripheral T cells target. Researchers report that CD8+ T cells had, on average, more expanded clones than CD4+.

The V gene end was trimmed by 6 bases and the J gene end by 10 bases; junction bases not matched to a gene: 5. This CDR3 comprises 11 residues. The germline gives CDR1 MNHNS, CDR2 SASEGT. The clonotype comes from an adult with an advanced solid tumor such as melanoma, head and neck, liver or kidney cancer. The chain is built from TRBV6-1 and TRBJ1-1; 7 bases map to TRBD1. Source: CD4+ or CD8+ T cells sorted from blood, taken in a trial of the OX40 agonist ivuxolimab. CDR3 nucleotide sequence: TGTGCCAGCAGAGAGGGGGCGTCAGCTTTCTTT. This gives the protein CASREGASAFF.